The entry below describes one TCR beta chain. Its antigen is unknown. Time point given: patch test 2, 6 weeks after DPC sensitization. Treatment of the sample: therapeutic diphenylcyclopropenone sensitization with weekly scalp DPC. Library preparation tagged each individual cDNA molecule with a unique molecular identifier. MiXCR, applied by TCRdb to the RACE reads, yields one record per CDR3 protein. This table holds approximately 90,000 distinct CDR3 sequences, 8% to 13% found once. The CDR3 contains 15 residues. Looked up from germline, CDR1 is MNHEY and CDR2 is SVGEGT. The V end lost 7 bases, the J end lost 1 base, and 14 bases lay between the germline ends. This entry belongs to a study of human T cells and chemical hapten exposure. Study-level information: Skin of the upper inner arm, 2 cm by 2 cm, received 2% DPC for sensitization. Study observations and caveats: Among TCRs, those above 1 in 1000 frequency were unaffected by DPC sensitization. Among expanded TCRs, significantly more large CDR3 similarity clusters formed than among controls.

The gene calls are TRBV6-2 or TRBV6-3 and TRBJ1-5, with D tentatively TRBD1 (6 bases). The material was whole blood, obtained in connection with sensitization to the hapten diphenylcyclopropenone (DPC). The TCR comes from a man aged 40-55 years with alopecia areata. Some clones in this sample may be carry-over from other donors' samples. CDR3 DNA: TGTGCCAGCACGGGGCGCAGGGGAAGCAATCAGCCCCAGCATTTT. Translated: CASTGRRGSNQPQHF.